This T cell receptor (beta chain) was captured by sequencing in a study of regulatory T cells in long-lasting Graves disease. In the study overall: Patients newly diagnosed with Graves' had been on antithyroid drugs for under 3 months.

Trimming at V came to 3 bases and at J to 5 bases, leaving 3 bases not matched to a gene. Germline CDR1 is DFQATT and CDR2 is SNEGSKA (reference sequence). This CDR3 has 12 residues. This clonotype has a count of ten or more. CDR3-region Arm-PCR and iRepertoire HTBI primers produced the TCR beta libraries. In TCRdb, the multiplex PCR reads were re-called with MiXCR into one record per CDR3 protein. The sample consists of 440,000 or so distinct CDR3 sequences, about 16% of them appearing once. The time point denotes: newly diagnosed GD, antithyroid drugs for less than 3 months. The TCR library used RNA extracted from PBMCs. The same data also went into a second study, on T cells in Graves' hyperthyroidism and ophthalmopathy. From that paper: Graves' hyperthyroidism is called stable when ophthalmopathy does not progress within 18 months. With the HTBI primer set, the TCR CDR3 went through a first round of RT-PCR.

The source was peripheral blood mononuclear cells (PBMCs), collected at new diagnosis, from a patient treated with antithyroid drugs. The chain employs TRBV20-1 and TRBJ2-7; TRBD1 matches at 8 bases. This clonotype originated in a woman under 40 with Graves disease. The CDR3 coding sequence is TGCAGTGCTAGTCTACAGGGGGACGAGCAGTACTTC. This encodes CSASLQGDEQYF.